The sequence of this T cell receptor (beta chain) was determined in a study of shared clonotypes between healthy human individuals. Study outcomes and limitations: Few donors restricted represented genetic and exposure-history diversity.

A CD45RA-negative memory subset and a CD45RA+ naive subset were separated from the CD4+ cells. With 3 bases removed from V and 6 bases from J, the gap between germline ends came to 7 bases. The CDR3 is 11 amino acids. In germline, CDR1 is SGHDT, CDR2 YYEEEE. Using immunoSEQ multiplex PCR, the repertoire was profiled, and TCRdb retains in-frame clones only, with some absent. The profile shows about 2.4 million clones, roughly 92% of them singletons. This clone was seen just once. Its target is not known. This chain connects TRBV5-6 to TRBJ2-7, with D uncertain. The TCR comes from a man in his late teens or twenties in good health. The specimen was naive CD4+ T cells sorted from blood. Subset of the sample: CD45RA+ positively selected. Written as DNA, the CDR3 is TGTGCCAGCAGCTCTCTGGGCGAGCAGTACTTC. Translating it yields CASSSLGEQYF.